Sequencing of this TCR beta chain was carried out in a study of beta chain features in type 1 diabetes. Across the whole study: Patient and healthy donor groups were alike in age, gender and cell yields.

Trimming removed 2 bases from V and 5 bases from J; junction bases left unmatched: 6. The CDR3 has 14 residues. Per the germline V gene, CDR1 is SQVTM and CDR2 is ANQGSEA. The entirety of the isolated RNA underwent reverse transcription, so expressed TCRB transcripts were sequenced. TCRdb's copy holds only in-frame clones and misses some; the assay was immunoSEQ multiplex PCR. Of about 300,000 clones in the sample, roughly 13% were seen once. General study results and limits: Shorter TCRB CDR3s, moderately but significantly so, marked every one of the four CD4+ subsets in Type 1 diabetes patients.

This clone was counted only a few times. Its antigen remains unknown. Central memory, naive, regulatory and stem cell-like memory CD4+ cells were sorted by CD45RO/CCR7/CD25/CD127/CD95/CD27. The sample taken for sequencing was naive CD4+ T cells from blood. The chain uses TRBV29-1 and TRBJ2-1, with 7 positions matching TRBD2. This receptor was taken from a woman between 18 and 30 years old with type 1 diabetes. The CDR3 is CSVEPWGLNNEQFF. CDR3 nucleotides: TGCAGCGTTGAACCATGGGGACTAAACAATGAGCAGTTCTTC.